This T cell receptor beta chain derives from a study of blood T cell repertoires in COVID-19. Study background: T cells, B-cell-depleted T cells, or PBMCs provided the cDNA or gDNA that served as material.

Those enrolled in Seattle joined during active infection and were followed longitudinally afterward. As processed by the authors: Using reference gene primer amplification, nucleated cell counts were estimated. Only in-frame clones appear in the TCRdb table, and some are missing; sequencing was by immunoSEQ multiplex PCR. V and J calls and clone size are those listed in that table; D and trimming were worked out from the DNA. The data contain under 300,000 clones, roughly 80% of them singletons. The CDR3 runs 16 residues. V shed 0 bases and J shed 0 bases, with 6 bases lying between them. CDR1 WSHSY and CDR2 SAAADI come from the germline V gene.

The sequence derives from a human donor with COVID-19, enrolled during active disease. The donor label of this sample is uncertain. The genes are TRBV10-2 and TRBJ2-6; D unresolved. Sequenced: peripheral blood. CDR3 coding DNA: TGCGCCAGCAGTGAGTCCTCGGTCTCTGGGGCCAACGTCCTGACTTTC. It encodes CASSESSVSGANVLTF.